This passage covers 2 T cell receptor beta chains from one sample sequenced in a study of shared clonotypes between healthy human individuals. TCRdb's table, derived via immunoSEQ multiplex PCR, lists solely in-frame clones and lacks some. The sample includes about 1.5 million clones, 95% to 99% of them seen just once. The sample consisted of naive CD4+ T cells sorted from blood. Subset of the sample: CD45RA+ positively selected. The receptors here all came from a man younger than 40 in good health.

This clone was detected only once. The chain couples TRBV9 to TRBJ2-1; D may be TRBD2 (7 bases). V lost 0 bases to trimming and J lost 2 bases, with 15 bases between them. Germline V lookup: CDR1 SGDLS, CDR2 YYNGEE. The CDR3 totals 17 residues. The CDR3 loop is CASSVVDGGAAYNEQFF. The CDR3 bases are TGTGCCAGCAGCGTAGTCGATGGGGGGGCCGCCTACAATGAGCAGTTCTTC.

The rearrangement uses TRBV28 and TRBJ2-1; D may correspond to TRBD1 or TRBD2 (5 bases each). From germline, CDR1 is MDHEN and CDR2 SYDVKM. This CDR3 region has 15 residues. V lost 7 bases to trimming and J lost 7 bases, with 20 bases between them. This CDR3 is CASTSPTVGENEQFF. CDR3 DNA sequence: TGTGCCAGCACCTCGCCTACCGTGGGGGAAAATGAGCAGTTCTTC.